This T cell receptor (beta chain) derives from a study of T cell responses to AZD1222 COVID-19 vaccine. General study results and limits: Of spike-specific TCRs, nearly half reportedly target regions left unmutated in variants.

TCRdb's table, derived via immunoSEQ multiplex PCR, lists solely in-frame clones and lacks some. The repertoire holds around 88,000 clones, with around 90% as singletons. A remark on this clone: What it binds is unknown.

CDR1 is GTSNPN and CDR2 is SVGIG in the germline V gene (reference sequence). V lost 0 bases and J 11 bases, leaving 17 bases between the germline ends. The CDR3 covers 14 residues. The source is an adult in good health. The sequences come from peripheral blood, collected on day 0 of AZD1222 vaccination. The chain has TRBV30 and TRBJ1-5; D unresolved. The CDR3 coding sequence is TGTGCCTGGAGTGTACCGTCCGTGGGAGGGACCCAGCATTTT. This sequence encodes CAWSVPSVGGTQHF.